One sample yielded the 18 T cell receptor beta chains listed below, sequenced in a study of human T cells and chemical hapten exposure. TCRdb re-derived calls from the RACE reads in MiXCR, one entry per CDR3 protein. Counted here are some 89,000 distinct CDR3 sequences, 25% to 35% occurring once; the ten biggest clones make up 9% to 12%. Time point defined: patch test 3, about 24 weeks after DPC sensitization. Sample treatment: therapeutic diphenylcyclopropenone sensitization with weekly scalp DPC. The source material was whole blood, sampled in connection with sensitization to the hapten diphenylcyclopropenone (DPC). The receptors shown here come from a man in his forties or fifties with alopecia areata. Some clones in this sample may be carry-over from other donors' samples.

CDR3 sequence (DNA): TGCAGTGCTAGAGATGACCGGGGCAGCAATCAGCCCCAGCATTTT. Its protein is CSARDDRGSNQPQHF. The chain couples TRBV20-1 to TRBJ1-5; possible D gene TRBD1, 5 bases. The germline gives CDR1 DFQATT, CDR2 SNEGSKA (reference sequence). Trimming left V 0 bases short and J 1 base short, with 10 bases between. The CDR3 covers 15 residues.

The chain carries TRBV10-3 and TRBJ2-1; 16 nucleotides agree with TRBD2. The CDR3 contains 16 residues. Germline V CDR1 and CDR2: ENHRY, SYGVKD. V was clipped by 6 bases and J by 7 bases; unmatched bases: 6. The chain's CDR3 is CAIRPGLAGGQNEQFF. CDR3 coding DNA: TGTGCCATCAGACCGGGACTAGCGGGAGGGCAGAATGAGCAGTTCTTC.

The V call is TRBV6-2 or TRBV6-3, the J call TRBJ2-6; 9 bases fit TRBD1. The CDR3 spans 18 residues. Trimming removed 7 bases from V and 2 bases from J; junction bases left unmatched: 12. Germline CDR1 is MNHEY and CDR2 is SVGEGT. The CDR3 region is CASTRTGTGITGANVLTF. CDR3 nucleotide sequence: TGTGCCAGCACACGTACCGGGACAGGGATCACTGGGGCCAACGTCCTGACTTTC.

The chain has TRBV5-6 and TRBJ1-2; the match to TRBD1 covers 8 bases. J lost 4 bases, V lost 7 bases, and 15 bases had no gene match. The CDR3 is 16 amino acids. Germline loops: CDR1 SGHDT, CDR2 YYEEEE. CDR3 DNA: TGTGCCAGCCTCTTACGGACAGGACAGGGCCGCTATGGCTACACCTTC. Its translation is CASLLRTGQGRYGYTF.

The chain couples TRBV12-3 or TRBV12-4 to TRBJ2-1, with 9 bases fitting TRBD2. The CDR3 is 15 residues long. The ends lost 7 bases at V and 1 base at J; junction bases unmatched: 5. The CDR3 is CASTASGTSYNEQFF. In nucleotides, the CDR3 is TGTGCCAGCACAGCTAGCGGGACTTCCTACAATGAGCAGTTCTTC.

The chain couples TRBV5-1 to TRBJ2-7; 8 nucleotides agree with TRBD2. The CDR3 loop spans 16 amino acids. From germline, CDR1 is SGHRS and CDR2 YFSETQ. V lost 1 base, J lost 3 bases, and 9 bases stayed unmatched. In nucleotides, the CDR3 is TGCGCCAGCAGCTTGATGGGCCTAGCGGGCCACTACGAGCAGTACTTC. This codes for CASSLMGLAGHYEQYF.

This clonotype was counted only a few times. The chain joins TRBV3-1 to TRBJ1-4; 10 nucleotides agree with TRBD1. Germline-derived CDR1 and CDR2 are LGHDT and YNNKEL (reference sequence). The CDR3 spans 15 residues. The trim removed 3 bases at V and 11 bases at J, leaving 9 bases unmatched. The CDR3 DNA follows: TGTGCCAGCAGCCACCAGACAGGGGGCCTGAAGAAACTGTTTTTT. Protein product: CASSHQTGGLKKLFF.

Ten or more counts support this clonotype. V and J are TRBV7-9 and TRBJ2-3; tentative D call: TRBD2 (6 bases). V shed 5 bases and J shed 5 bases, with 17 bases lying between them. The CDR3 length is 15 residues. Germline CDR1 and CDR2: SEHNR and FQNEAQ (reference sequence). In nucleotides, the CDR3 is TGTGCCAGCAGCGGGGGAGGAGGGGCGAGAGATACGCAGTATTTT. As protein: CASSGGGGARDTQYF.

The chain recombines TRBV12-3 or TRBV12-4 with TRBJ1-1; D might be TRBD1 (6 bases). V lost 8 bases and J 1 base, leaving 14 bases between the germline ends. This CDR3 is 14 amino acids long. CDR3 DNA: TGTGCCAGCCAACCGGGACACTCGAACACTGAAGCTTTCTTT. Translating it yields CASQPGHSNTEAFF.

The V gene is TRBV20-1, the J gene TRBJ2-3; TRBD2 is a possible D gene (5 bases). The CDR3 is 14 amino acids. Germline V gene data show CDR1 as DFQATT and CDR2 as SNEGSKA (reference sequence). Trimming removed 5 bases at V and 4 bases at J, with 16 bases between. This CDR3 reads CSAPSLVRADTQYF. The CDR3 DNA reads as TGCAGTGCTCCAAGCCTTGTGAGGGCAGATACGCAGTATTTT.

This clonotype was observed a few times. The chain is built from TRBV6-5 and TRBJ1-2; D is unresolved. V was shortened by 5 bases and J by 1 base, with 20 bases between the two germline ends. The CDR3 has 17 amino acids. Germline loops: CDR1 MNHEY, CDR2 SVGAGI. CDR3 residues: CASSPILIGRINYGYTF. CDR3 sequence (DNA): TGTGCCAGCAGTCCTATCTTAATAGGTAGAATTAACTATGGCTACACCTTC.

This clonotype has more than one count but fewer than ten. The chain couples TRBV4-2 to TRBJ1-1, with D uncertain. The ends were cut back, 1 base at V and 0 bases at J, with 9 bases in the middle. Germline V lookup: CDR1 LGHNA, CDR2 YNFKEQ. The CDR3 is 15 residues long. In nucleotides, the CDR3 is TGTGCCAGCAGCCAAGCACTAGCTATGAACACTGAAGCTTTCTTT. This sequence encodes CASSQALAMNTEAFF.

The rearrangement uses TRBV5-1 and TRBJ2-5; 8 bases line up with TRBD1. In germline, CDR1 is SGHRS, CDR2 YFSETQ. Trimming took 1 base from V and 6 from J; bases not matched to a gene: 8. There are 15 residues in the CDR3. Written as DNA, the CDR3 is TGCGCCAGCAGCTTGAATACGGACAGGGTGAAGACCCAGTACTTC. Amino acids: CASSLNTDRVKTQYF.

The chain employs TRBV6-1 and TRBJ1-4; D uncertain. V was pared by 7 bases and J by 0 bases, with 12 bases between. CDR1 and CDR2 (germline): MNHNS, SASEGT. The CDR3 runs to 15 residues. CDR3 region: CASMEVRATNEKLFF. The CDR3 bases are TGTGCCAGCATGGAGGTGCGAGCAACTAATGAAAAACTGTTTTTT.

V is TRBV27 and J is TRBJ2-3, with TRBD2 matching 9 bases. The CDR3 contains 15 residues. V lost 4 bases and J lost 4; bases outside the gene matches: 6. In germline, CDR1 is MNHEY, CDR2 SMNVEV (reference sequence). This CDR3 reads CASSYGGRAADTQYF. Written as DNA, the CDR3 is TGTGCCAGCAGTTACGGCGGGAGGGCCGCAGATACGCAGTATTTT.

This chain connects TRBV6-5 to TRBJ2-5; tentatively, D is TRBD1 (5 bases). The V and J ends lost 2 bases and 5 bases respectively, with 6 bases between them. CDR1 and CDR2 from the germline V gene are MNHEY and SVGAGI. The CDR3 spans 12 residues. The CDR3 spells CASSYKGETQYF. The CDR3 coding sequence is TGTGCCAGCAGTTACAAGGGGGAGACCCAGTACTTC.

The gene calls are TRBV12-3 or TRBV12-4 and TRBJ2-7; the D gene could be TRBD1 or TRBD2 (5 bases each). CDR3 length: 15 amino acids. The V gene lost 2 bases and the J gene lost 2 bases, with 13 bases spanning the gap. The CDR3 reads CASSLIGTRTYEQYF. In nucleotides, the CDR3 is TGTGCCAGCAGTTTAATAGGGACCAGGACCTACGAGCAGTACTTC.

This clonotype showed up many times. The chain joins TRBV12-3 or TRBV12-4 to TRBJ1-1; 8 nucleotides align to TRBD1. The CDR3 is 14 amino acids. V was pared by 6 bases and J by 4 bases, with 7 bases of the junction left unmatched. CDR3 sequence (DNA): TGTGCCAGCAGGCCTACCACAGGGGGCACTGAAGCTTTCTTT. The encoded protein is CASRPTTGGTEAFF.